A single T cell receptor (beta chain) is shown here with its context. Its cognate antigen is unknown. This entry comes from a study of Ad26.COV2.S vaccination and SARS-CoV-2 variants. Study at large: Among those in the COV1001 Ad26.COV2.S trial arm was the donor. By the intramuscular route, Ad26.COV2.S was given once, or twice 56 days apart. Overall study results and limits: Analyses that measured TCR breadth and depth may have underestimated total T cell responses. Vaccine and placebo groups showed comparable non-spike TCR breadth.

The protocol was immunoSEQ multiplex PCR, while the TCRdb copy is restricted to in-frame clones and leaves out a portion. Of over 400,000 clones detected, approximately 92% appear once; the ten largest clones hold around 2.6%. As to treatment: about 20 received Ad26.COV2.S at low or high dose, single or two shots; several received placebo; per-sample allocation not given. The investigators took samples on day 63 after the first vaccine or placebo injection. Deletions cut 6 bases from V and 4 bases from J, with 6 bases between. The CDR3 spans 11 residues. The germline V gene encodes CDR1 MNHEY and CDR2 SVGAGI.

This TCR was recovered from a person between 18 and 65 years old who received the Ad26.COV2.S COVID-19 vaccine or a placebo. The material sequenced was peripheral blood, taken in a trial of Ad26.COV2.S vaccine versus placebo. This sequence joins TRBV6-5 and TRBJ1-2; D uncertain. The CDR3 sequence: CASSNTYGYTF. In DNA, the CDR3 is TGTGCCAGCAGCAACACCTATGGCTACACCTTC.